This section outlines one T cell receptor beta chain sequence together with its context. The CDR3 carries no conserved terminal phenylalanine or tryptophan, so it likely arises from a read error. No DNA is shown, since the ends of the CDR3 on it are uncertain; the CDR3 is the one TCRdb lists. Categorization into cohorts depended on clinical history that participants reported. Using immunoSEQ multiplex PCR, the repertoire was profiled, and TCRdb retains in-frame clones only, with some absent. The data show hundreds of thousands of clones, about nine tenths seen once. The CDR3 length is 12 residues, termini included. This sample stems from a study of blood T cell repertoires in COVID-19.

Sequencing input: PBMCs or T cells enriched from blood (not recorded which). This sequence was found in a woman between 18 and 29 years old who had recovered from COVID-19. J is TRBJ2-7 and V is TRBV12-3 or TRBV12-4; the table's D gene call, TRBD1, was not cross checked with the DNA. CDR3 loop: CASSLGTAYFSI.